The source of this T cell receptor (beta chain) is a study of post-analysis software for immune sequencing data. In the case of this clonotype: Its antigen is unidentified.

Unique molecular identifiers tagged the TCR beta cDNA libraries. TCRdb reanalysed the PCR reads using MiXCR and keeps one entry per CDR3 protein. The table lists about 460,000 distinct CDR3 sequences, under 55% of them singletons. V dropped 2 bases and J dropped 0; count of bases not matched to a gene: 6. The length of the CDR3 is 17 residues. Germline V gene data show CDR1 as SGHRS and CDR2 as YFSETQ. Overall study results and limits: The five TRBV segments detected at higher frequency in patients than in controls included TRBV5-6, TRBV5-1 and TRBV20-1.

This clonotype was obtained from a girl under 18 with multiple sclerosis. Input material: blood. The rearrangement joins TRBV5-1 to TRBJ1-5, with 9 bases that match TRBD1. The CDR3 region is CASSFRWTGDSNQPQHF. In DNA form, the CDR3 reads TGCGCCAGCAGCTTCCGTTGGACAGGGGATAGCAATCAGCCCCAGCATTTT. Supplemented by reference TRBV5-1 and TRBJ1-5, the full variable domain reads KAGVTQTPRYLIKTRGQQVTLSCSPISGHRSVSWYQQTPGQGLQFLFEYFSETQRNKGNFPGRFSGRQFSNSRSEMNVSTLELGDSALYLCASSFRWTGDSNQPQHFGDGTRLSIL.